The 14 T cell receptor beta chains below all came from one sample that was sequenced in a study of T-cell reconstitution after alpha-beta-depleted transplantation in children. A TCRbeta library incorporating unique molecular identifiers was prepared. TCRdb recomputed calls from the PCR reads with MiXCR, one row per CDR3 protein. The table has 150,000 to 250,000 distinct CDR3 sequences, roughly 15% seen once. Sequencing used PBMCs from the stem cell graft donor, obtained from the stem cell graft. All receptors come from a human donor who donated a stem cell graft to a child with acute lymphoblastic leukemia.

This clonotype came up many times. J is TRBJ2-3 and V is TRBV27, with D tentatively TRBD2 (6 bases). The germline V gene encodes CDR1 MNHEY and CDR2 SMNVEV (reference sequence). Trimming removed 5 bases from V and 4 bases from J, with 13 bases in between. The CDR3 runs to 14 residues. The CDR3 DNA is TGTGCCAGCAGTCGGGGGAGTGAGGCAGATACGCAGTATTTT. As protein: CASSRGSEADTQYF.

This clonotype was counted many times. A read error may produce the germline difference seen at one junction end. The chain couples TRBV5-1 to TRBJ1-1, with D uncertain. Germline lookup yields CDR1 SGHRS and CDR2 YFSETQ. CDR3 size: 13 residues. The CDR3 protein is CASSLASRSDAFF. The DNA of the CDR3 is TGCGCCAGCAGCTTGGCCTCTAGGTCTGACGCTTTCTTT.

This clonotype was counted only a few times. This chain links TRBV7-9 with TRBJ2-1; no clear D. This CDR3 has 16 amino acids. Trimming left V 2 bases short and J 0 bases short, with 11 bases between. Germline V lookup: CDR1 SEHNR, CDR2 FQNEAQ (reference sequence). CDR3 sequence reads: CASSLLRGPSYNEQFF. In DNA, the CDR3 is TGTGCCAGCAGCTTACTTCGCGGACCCTCCTACAATGAGCAGTTCTTC.

Points on this clonotype: A much larger clone is a single base away; this may be a read error. The V call is TRBV7-2, the J call TRBJ1-1, with D unresolved. Germline V gives CDR1 SGHTA, CDR2 FQGNSA. The CDR3 is made up of 12 amino acids. CDR3 in DNA: TGTGCCTGCAGCTTAGCATCCGTTGAAGCTTTCTTT. As protein: CACSLASVEAFF. The variable domain in full, completed from reference TRBV7-2 and TRBJ1-1, reads GAGVSQSPSNKVTEKGKDVELRCDPISGHTALYWYRQSLGQGLEFLIYFQGNSAPDKSGLPSDRFSAERTGGSVSTLTIQRTQQEDSAVYLCACSLASVEAFFGQGTRLTVV.

This clonotype was recorded many times. This sequence joins TRBV10-3 and TRBJ2-5; 9 nucleotides agree with TRBD1. The CDR3 consists of 13 residues. J gave up 3 bases and V 4 bases, and 0 bases lay outside the gene matches. CDR1 and CDR2 from the germline V gene are ENHRY and SYGVKD. This CDR3 is CAISGDREETQYF. The CDR3 DNA follows: TGTGCCATCAGTGGGGACAGGGAAGAGACCCAGTACTTC.

The chain recombines TRBV10-2 with TRBJ2-5, with 7 bases lining up with TRBD2. V was pared by 8 bases and J by 3 bases, with 6 bases of the junction left unmatched. The CDR3 totals 13 residues. In germline, CDR1 is WSHSY, CDR2 SAAADI. The CDR3 loop reads CASAVGGEETQYF. The CDR3 DNA reads TGCGCCAGCGCAGTGGGGGGGGAAGAGACCCAGTACTTC.

This clonotype was observed at least ten times. The rearrangement uses TRBV20-1 and TRBJ2-3; TRBD2 matches at 9 bases. The CDR3 consists of 14 residues. Looked up from germline, CDR1 is DFQATT and CDR2 is SNEGSKA (reference sequence). V trimming: 6 bases; J trimming: 5 bases; junction bases outside the gene matches: 9. The CDR3 DNA reads TGCAGTGCCCCTCTAGCGGGAATGGGAGATACGCAGTATTTT. Its protein product is CSAPLAGMGDTQYF.

This clonotype was seen a few times. The chain has TRBV12-3 or TRBV12-4 and TRBJ2-1, with TRBD2 matching 8 bases. The CDR3 loop spans 15 amino acids. V was clipped by 3 bases and J by 6 bases; unmatched bases: 7. In DNA, the CDR3 is TGTGCCAGCAGTTTCCGAAGCGGGAGTTTCAATGAGCAGTTCTTC. It translates to CASSFRSGSFNEQFF.

This clonotype was seen at least ten times. The J gene is TRBJ2-2, the V gene TRBV7-8; 7 bases map to TRBD2. V trimming: 4 bases; J trimming: 6 bases; junction bases outside the gene matches: 11. The CDR3 length is 16 residues. CDR1 SGHVS and CDR2 FQNEAQ come from the germline V gene. CDR3 protein: CASSSTAGSGSGELFF. The CDR3 DNA is TGTGCCAGCAGCTCGACAGCGGGATCCGGGTCCGGGGAGCTGTTTTTT.

This rearrangement joins TRBV7-9 to TRBJ2-3; 11 bases map to TRBD2. The germline V gene has CDR1 SEHNR and CDR2 FQNEAQ (reference sequence). CDR3 size: 13 residues. V lost 6 bases to trimming and J lost 9 bases; unmatched junction nucleotides: 5. The CDR3 DNA reads as TGTGCCAGCAGTTTTCTAGCGGGAGGAACGCAGTATTTT. Translating gives CASSFLAGGTQYF.

The chain couples TRBV12-3 or TRBV12-4 to TRBJ1-2; possibly TRBD1 for D (5 bases). V was trimmed by 6 bases and J by 8 bases, leaving 16 bases between them. The CDR3 is made up of 13 amino acids. The CDR3 loop is CASSQSGLNGYTF. The CDR3 nucleotides are TGTGCCAGCAGCCAGTCGGGGCTTAACGGCTACACCTTC.

This clonotype was seen at least ten times. The J gene is TRBJ2-7, the V gene TRBV5-1; TRBD1 agrees at 7 bases. V lost 4 bases to trimming and J lost 2 bases; unmatched junction nucleotides: 6. Per germline, CDR1 SGHRS and CDR2 YFSETQ. CDR3 size: 14 residues. The CDR3 loop is CASSRDSETYEQYF. The CDR3 DNA follows: TGCGCCAGCAGCCGGGACAGTGAGACCTACGAGCAGTACTTC. Together with reference TRBV5-1 and TRBJ2-7, the CDR3 gives the full variable domain: KAGVTQTPRYLIKTRGQQVTLSCSPISGHRSVSWYQQTPGQGLQFLFEYFSETQRNKGNFPGRFSGRQFSNSRSEMNVSTLELGDSALYLCASSRDSETYEQYFGPGTRLTVT.

This sequence joins TRBV25-1 and TRBJ2-1; 10 nucleotides agree with TRBD2. CDR3 size: 14 residues. V shed 4 bases, J shed 6 bases, and the junction held 3 bases outside the gene matches. The germline V gene encodes CDR1 MGHDK and CDR2 SYGVNS. The CDR3 reads CASSARLAGNEQFF. The CDR3 DNA reads TGTGCCAGCAGTGCTCGACTAGCGGGCAATGAGCAGTTCTTC.

This clonotype appeared a few times. J is TRBJ2-7 and V is TRBV5-1; 8 positions agree with TRBD1. The CDR3 is 14 residues long. V was pared by 5 bases and J by 5 bases, with 9 bases of the junction left unmatched. CDR1 is SGHRS, CDR2 YFSETQ, per germline. CDR3 region: CASSSGTGRDEQYF. In nucleotides, the CDR3 is TGCGCCAGCAGTTCCGGGACAGGCCGGGACGAGCAGTACTTC.